This T cell receptor beta chain is drawn from a study of blood T cells in healthy people across ages. The CDR3 consists of 14 residues. Per the germline V gene, CDR1 is SGHRS and CDR2 is YFSETQ. V dropped 2 bases and J dropped 6 bases, with 14 bases sitting between them. Primers used in a second PCR of roughly 6 to 11 cycles were a sample-barcoded 5' primer and a J-beta primer mix. From the 5' RACE reads, TCRdb called clonotypes with MiXCR, one entry per CDR3 protein. The sample lists over 1,500,000 distinct CDR3 sequences, roughly 43% seen once, with about 21% in the top ten. The source of this sequence is a human donor in good health. The chain joins TRBV5-1 to TRBJ1-2; TRBD1 might be the D (5 bases). Sequenced input: blood. The CDR3 protein is CASSFYDRCDGYTF. The CDR3 nucleotides read TGCGCCAGCAGCTTCTATGACAGATGCGATGGCTACACCTTC.